The 20 T cell receptor beta chains in this list originate from one sample, sequenced in a study of blood T cell repertoires in COVID-19. TCRdb's copy holds only in-frame clones and misses some; the assay was immunoSEQ multiplex PCR. The data show about 140,000 clones, approximately 88% seen once. Sequenced sample: PBMCs or T cells enriched from blood (not recorded which). The receptor source for this set is a man aged 65 to 85 who had been exposed to COVID-19.

The chain couples TRBV7-2 to TRBJ2-6; D gene ambiguous. The CDR3 covers 14 residues. Looked up from germline, CDR1 is SGHTA and CDR2 is FQGNSA. V shed 5 bases and J shed 4 bases, with 9 bases lying between them. CDR3 DNA sequence: TGTGCCAGCAGCGCTCTCGGGGGGGCCAACGTCCTGACTTTC. It yields the protein CASSALGGANVLTF.

The chain carries TRBV18 and TRBJ2-2, with 9 bases lining up with TRBD1. The CDR3 has 15 residues. The V segment lost 5 bases and the J segment 2 bases; nucleotides outside the gene matches: 3. Germline-derived CDR1 and CDR2 are KGHSH and LQKENI. The CDR3 DNA reads as TGTGCCAGCTCAACGGGACAGGGAAACACCGGGGAGCTGTTTTTT. Amino acids: CASSTGQGNTGELFF.

V and J are TRBV3-1 (or the pseudogene TRBV3-2) and TRBJ1-1; D call uncertain. Germline V gene lookup returns CDR1 LGHDT and CDR2 YNNKEL (reference sequence). The length of the CDR3 is 13 residues. The V end was cut by 4 bases, the J end by 3 bases, with 9 bases between. The CDR3 DNA reads TGTGCCAGCAGCCCGGGAGTCCACACTGAAGCTTTCTTT. It codes for CASSPGVHTEAFF.

V usage is TRBV6-2 or TRBV6-3 and J usage is TRBJ1-2; 7 bases map to TRBD1. The CDR3 loop spans 15 amino acids. CDR1 MNHEY and CDR2 SVGEGT come from the germline V gene. V lost 4 bases and J lost 3; bases outside the gene matches: 8. This chain's CDR3 is CASSSRGGRDYGYTF. CDR3 DNA: TGTGCCAGCAGTTCCCGAGGGGGCAGGGACTATGGCTACACCTTC.

The chain is built from TRBV11-2 and TRBJ2-6, with no clear D. The CDR3 consists of 16 residues. V was pared by 1 base and J by 4 bases, with 11 bases between. Germline V gives CDR1 SGHAT, CDR2 FQNNGV. CDR3 in amino acids: CASSLGWAPGANVLTF. CDR3 DNA sequence: TGTGCCAGCAGCTTAGGATGGGCTCCGGGGGCCAACGTCCTGACTTTC.

This clone is a singleton in its sample. V gene TRBV19 combines with J gene TRBJ1-4; 8 positions match TRBD1. The V gene end was trimmed by 4 bases and the J gene end by 5 bases; junction bases not matched to a gene: 3. This CDR3 spans 14 amino acids. The germline V gene has CDR1 LNHDA and CDR2 SQIVND (reference sequence). The CDR3 sequence: CASSTGQGNEKLFF. CDR3 nucleotides: TGTGCCAGTAGTACCGGACAGGGCAATGAAAAACTGTTTTTT. The full variable domain, completed using reference TRBV19 and TRBJ1-4, is DGGITQSPKYLFRKEGQNVTLSCEQNLNHDAMYWYRQDPGQGLRLIYYSQIVNDFQKGDIAEGYSVSREKKESFPLTVTSAQKNPTAFYLCASSTGQGNEKLFFGSGTQLSVL.

This clone was observed a few times. This chain links TRBV10-2 with TRBJ2-7, with D possibly being TRBD1 (6 bases). Trimming took off 5 bases at V and 0 bases at J, with 11 bases between the two ends. The CDR3 has 14 residues. Germline CDR1 and CDR2: WSHSY and SAAADI. The CDR3 sequence is CASSLQGNSYEQYF. The CDR3 DNA reads as TGCGCCAGCAGTTTACAGGGCAACTCCTACGAGCAGTACTTC.

The chain joins TRBV19 to TRBJ2-1; 14 bases fit TRBD2. The CDR3 loop spans 19 amino acids. Germline loops: CDR1 LNHDA, CDR2 SQIVND (reference sequence). The V and J ends lost 2 bases and 4 bases, in that order; junction bases with no gene match: 10. This chain's CDR3 is CASSISPGLAGGKYNEQFF. CDR3 bases: TGTGCCAGTAGTATATCGCCCGGACTAGCGGGGGGTAAATACAATGAGCAGTTCTTC.

The genes are TRBV5-8 and TRBJ2-1; 7 nucleotides align to TRBD2. J gave up 4 bases and V 5 bases, and 9 bases lay outside the gene matches. The CDR3 totals 15 residues. Germline V gene data show CDR1 as SGHTS and CDR2 as YDEGEE. CDR3 sequence: CASRRTRAPYNEQFF. The CDR3, as DNA: TGTGCCAGCAGAAGGACTAGGGCCCCTTACAATGAGCAGTTCTTC.

The gene calls are TRBV5-1 and TRBJ1-3, with no clear D. The germline gives CDR1 SGHRS, CDR2 YFSETQ. Trimming cost V 5 bases and J 0 bases, with 9 bases left between them. This CDR3 spans 14 amino acids. The CDR3 loop is CASSLDNSGNTIYF. CDR3 DNA sequence: TGCGCCAGCAGTCTTGACAACTCTGGAAACACCATATATTTT.

This rearrangement joins TRBV27 to TRBJ1-6; D is ambiguous. CDR1 MNHEY and CDR2 SMNVEV come from the germline V gene (reference sequence). With 3 bases removed from V and 7 bases from J, the gap between germline ends came to 10 bases. This CDR3 comprises 14 residues. CDR3 DNA: TGTGCCAGCAGTTTGGGCAGTCTCAATTCACCCCTCCACTTT. This sequence encodes CASSLGSLNSPLHF.

CDR3: CASSLWPPGQGTEAFF. In DNA form, the CDR3 reads TGTGCCAGCAGCTTATGGCCGCCGGGACAGGGAACTGAAGCTTTCTTT. The chain links TRBV7-2 to TRBJ1-1; 9 bases match TRBD1. V was pared by 2 bases and J by 5 bases, with 9 bases of the junction left unmatched. This CDR3 region has 16 residues. Germline CDR1 reads SGHTA; CDR2 reads FQGNSA.

V usage is TRBV11-2 and J usage is TRBJ2-3, with 10 bases aligning to TRBD2. Germline loops: CDR1 SGHAT, CDR2 FQNNGV. V dropped 6 bases and J dropped 4; count of bases not matched to a gene: 10. The CDR3 runs to 16 residues. The chain's CDR3 is CASRGGLAGAPDTQYF. In nucleotides, the CDR3 is TGTGCCAGCAGGGGGGGGCTAGCGGGAGCACCAGATACGCAGTATTTT.

The chain joins TRBV7-9 to TRBJ1-4, with no clear D. Looked up from germline, CDR1 is SEHNR and CDR2 is FQNEAQ (reference sequence). With 5 bases removed from V and 8 bases from J, the gap between germline ends came to 18 bases. The CDR3 consists of 15 residues. The CDR3 region is CASSPLTVPGEKLFF. The CDR3 DNA sequence: TGTGCCAGCAGCCCTCTGACGGTCCCGGGGGAAAAACTGTTTTTT.

V usage is TRBV3-1 (or the pseudogene TRBV3-2) and J usage is TRBJ1-5, with D unclear. V lost 5 bases to trimming and J lost 3 bases, with 11 bases between them. CDR1 and CDR2 (germline): LGHDT, YNNKEL (reference sequence). The CDR3 length is 14 residues. This chain's CDR3 is CASSRNPINQPQHF. CDR3 bases: TGTGCCAGCAGCAGAAATCCTATCAATCAGCCCCAGCATTTT.

This clone was detected only once. This chain uses TRBV3-1 (or the pseudogene TRBV3-2) with TRBJ2-3, with a weak D call TRBD2 (6 bases). The germline CDR1 and CDR2 sequences are LGHDT and YNNKEL (reference sequence). The CDR3 runs 16 residues. The ends were cut back, 4 bases at V and 4 bases at J, with 18 bases in the middle. CDR3 DNA sequence: TGTGCCAGCAGCCTGGGGGGACTCATCGAGCCAGATACGCAGTATTTT. Its protein product is CASSLGGLIEPDTQYF.

The chain has TRBV3-1 (or the pseudogene TRBV3-2) and TRBJ2-1, with D possibly TRBD1 on 5 matching bases. CDR1 LGHDT and CDR2 YNNKEL come from the germline V gene (reference sequence). The CDR3 loop spans 16 amino acids. With 1 base removed from V and 2 bases from J, the gap between germline ends came to 12 bases. The CDR3 is CASSQGWGPPYNEQFF. As DNA, the CDR3 is TGTGCCAGCAGCCAAGGTTGGGGCCCGCCCTACAATGAGCAGTTCTTC.

The gene calls are TRBV7-2 and TRBJ1-2; TRBD1 is a possible D gene (5 bases). In germline, CDR1 is SGHTA, CDR2 FQGNSA. The CDR3 is 13 residues long. V dropped 4 bases and J dropped 8 bases, with 14 bases sitting between them. CDR3 sequence reads: CASSYPRDSGYTF. CDR3 sequence (DNA): TGTGCCAGCAGCTACCCCCGGGACTCCGGCTACACCTTC.

The chain uses TRBV28 and TRBJ1-2; D is uncertain. Trimming shortened V by 5 bases and J by 3 bases, and 7 bases separated the two germline ends. The CDR3 length is 12 residues. Germline CDR1 MDHEN, CDR2 SYDVKM. CDR3 in amino acids: CASSPTDYGYTF. Here the CDR3 DNA reads TGTGCCAGCAGTCCAACGGACTATGGCTACACCTTC.

V usage is TRBV27 and J usage is TRBJ1-5; 10 positions match TRBD1. This CDR3 has 14 amino acids. The germline CDR1 and CDR2 sequences are MNHEY and SMNVEV (reference sequence). Losses at the gene ends were 2 bases for V and 6 bases for J; bases not matched to a gene: 1. CDR3 coding DNA: TGTGCCAGCAGTTTAGGGACAGGGGCTCAGCCCCAGCATTTT. It is translated as CASSLGTGAQPQHF.